This T cell receptor beta chain emerged from a study of T cell changes during pregnancy in multiple sclerosis. The CDR3 is made up of 15 amino acids. The V gene lost 0 bases and the J gene lost 6 bases, with 14 bases spanning the gap. The germline CDR1 and CDR2 sequences are SEHNR and FQNEAQ (reference sequence). Data came from immunoSEQ multiplex PCR; TCRdb stores just in-frame clones and leaves some out. This table has approximately 89,000 clones, over 85% appearing once. This chain uses TRBV7-9 with TRBJ1-1, with a possible D match to TRBD1 (5 bases). The origin of this receptor is a female donor in good health, enrolled as a control in a pregnancy study. Here the sequenced sample was peripheral blood, taken after pregnancy. CDR3 amino acids: CASSLAAGNRAEAFF. Written as DNA, the CDR3 is TGTGCCAGCAGCTTAGCCGCAGGGAATAGGGCTGAAGCTTTCTTT.